The rows below give T cell receptor beta chains drawn from one sample of a study of CD8 T cells in Susac syndrome. TCRdb ran MiXCR on the immunoSEQ multiplex PCR reads and lists one entry per CDR3 protein. Of about 200,000 distinct CDR3 sequences in the sample, 90% to 95% are singletons; the top ten hold just under 0.095%. The sample taken for sequencing was CD4+ T cells from PBMCs. Receptor source: a human donor with multiple sclerosis. Both conserved end residues are part of each CDR3. Fields, in order: CDR3 length, clone size, D gene, V gene, J gene, CDR3 DNA, CDR3 protein. A D gene is named only where the DNA matches it firmly. Where a row states a size, it is once, few, many or the class of an expanded clone; other rows omit it.

length: 14
size: -
D: -
V: TRBV12-5
J: TRBJ2-7
DNA: TGTGCTAGTGGTTTGTCAGTTCTTTCCTACGAGCAGTACTTC
CDR3: CASGLSVLSYEQYF

length: 15
size: -
D: -
V: TRBV6-5
J: TRBJ2-3
DNA: TGTGCCAGCAGTTACCAAGCGGGCCGGGCCGATACGCAGTATTTT
CDR3: CASSYQAGRADTQYF

length: 12
size: -
D: -
V: TRBV6-1
J: TRBJ2-3
DNA: TGTGCCCACGAGGGGTTCGCAGATACGCAGTATTTT
CDR3: CAHEGFADTQYF

length: 13
size: -
D: TRBD2
V: TRBV20-1
J: TRBJ2-5
DNA: TGCAGTGCTAGACGCGGGGGGAGTGAGACCCAGTACTTC
CDR3: CSARRGGSETQYF

length: 13
size: -
D: -
V: TRBV25-1
J: TRBJ2-1
DNA: TGTGCCAGCAGTGAATCCCCTCCCAATGAGCAGTTCTTC
CDR3: CASSESPPNEQFF

length: 15
size: -
D: TRBD1
V: TRBV4-2
J: TRBJ2-1
DNA: TGTGCCAGCAGCCCGGGACAGGGGGCAAAGAATGAGCAGTTCTTC
CDR3: CASSPGQGAKNEQFF

length: 12
size: once
D: TRBD1
V: TRBV29-1
J: TRBJ1-1
DNA: TGCAGCGTCCGACAGGGGGGCACTGAAGCTTTCTTT
CDR3: CSVRQGGTEAFF

length: 15
size: -
D: TRBD2
V: TRBV20-1
J: TRBJ2-3
DNA: TGCAGTGCTAGATCACTAGCGGGAGGACGAGATACGCAGTATTTT
CDR3: CSARSLAGGRDTQYF

length: 13
size: -
D: TRBD1
V: TRBV12-3/TRBV12-4
J: TRBJ2-7
DNA: TGTGCCAGCAGAGGACAGGGGCCCTACGAGCAGTACTTC
CDR3: CASRGQGPYEQYF

length: 14
size: -
D: -
V: TRBV2
J: TRBJ2-3
DNA: TGTGCCAGCAGTGTGGTTTTTCCCAAGGATACGCAGTATTTT
CDR3: CASSVVFPKDTQYF

length: 15
size: once
D: -
V: TRBV2
J: TRBJ1-5
DNA: TGTGCCAGCAGTGAAGCTGGTGGGGGCAATCAGCCCCAGCATTTT
CDR3: CASSEAGGGNQPQHF

length: 13
size: once
D: -
V: TRBV7-9
J: TRBJ1-1
DNA: TGTGCCAGCATATGGTCGGGTGGGACTGAAGCTTTCTTT
CDR3: CASIWSGGTEAFF

length: 13
size: -
D: -
V: TRBV29-1
J: TRBJ1-2
DNA: TGCAGCGTCCAGAACGGAAAGGGAAGTGGCTACACCTTC
CDR3: CSVQNGKGSGYTF

length: 16
size: -
D: -
V: TRBV7-8
J: TRBJ1-3
DNA: TGTGCCAGCAGCTTGGCCCCGGGCCACTCTGGAAACACCATATATTTT
CDR3: CASSLAPGHSGNTIYF

length: 14
size: -
D: -
V: TRBV20-1
J: TRBJ2-2
DNA: TGCAGTGCTAGAGATATCAAGGTCGCCGGGGAGCTGTTTTTT
CDR3: CSARDIKVAGELFF

length: 13
size: -
D: -
V: TRBV20-1
J: TRBJ1-5
DNA: TGCAGTGCCAGAGGGAGGGAAACAGCGCCCCAGCATTTT
CDR3: CSARGRETAPQHF

length: 16
size: -
D: -
V: TRBV7-8
J: TRBJ2-1
DNA: TGTGCCAGCAGCTCCGATCGGACGTTCCTTTACAATGAGCAGTTCTTC
CDR3: CASSSDRTFLYNEQFF

length: 14
size: -
D: TRBD1
V: TRBV11-1
J: TRBJ2-7
DNA: TGTGCCAGCAGCTCAGGGACAGGGATTTACGAGCAGTACTTC
CDR3: CASSSGTGIYEQYF

length: 15
size: -
D: -
V: TRBV5-1
J: TRBJ1-2
DNA: TGCGCCAGCAGCCCGTCCACAGATGAAAACTATGGCTACACCTTC
CDR3: CASSPSTDENYGYTF

length: 13
size: -
D: -
V: TRBV3-1
J: TRBJ1-5
DNA: TGTGCCAGCAGCCAAGATCGTCATCAGCCCCAGCATTTT
CDR3: CASSQDRHQPQHF

length: 13
size: -
D: -
V: TRBV12-3/TRBV12-4
J: TRBJ2-4
DNA: TGTGCCAGCAGTAAACTAGCCGCAAACATTCAGTACTTC
CDR3: CASSKLAANIQYF

length: 13
size: -
D: -
V: TRBV3-1
J: TRBJ1-5
DNA: TGTGCCAGCAGCCAAGGGGACTATCAGCCCCAGCATTTT
CDR3: CASSQGDYQPQHF